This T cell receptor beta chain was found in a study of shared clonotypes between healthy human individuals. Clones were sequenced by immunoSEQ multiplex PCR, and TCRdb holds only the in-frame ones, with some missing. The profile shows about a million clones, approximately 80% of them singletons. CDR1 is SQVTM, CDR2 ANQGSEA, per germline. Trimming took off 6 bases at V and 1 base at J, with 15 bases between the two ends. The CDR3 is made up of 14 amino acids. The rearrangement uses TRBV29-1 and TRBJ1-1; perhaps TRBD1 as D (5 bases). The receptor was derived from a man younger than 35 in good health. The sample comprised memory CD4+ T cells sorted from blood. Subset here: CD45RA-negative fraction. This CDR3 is CSVKNRFENTEAFF. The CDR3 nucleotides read TGCAGCGTGAAAAACAGGTTTGAGAACACTGAAGCTTTCTTT. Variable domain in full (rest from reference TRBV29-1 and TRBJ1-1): SAVISQKPSRDICQRGTSLTIQCQVDSQVTMMFWYRQQPGQSLTLIATANQGSEATYESGFVIDKFPISRPNLTFSTLTVSNMSPEDSSIYLCSVKNRFENTEAFFGQGTRLTVV.